This T cell receptor beta chain was observed in a study of shared clonotypes between healthy human individuals. Study conclusions and caveats: Sample collection involved blood only; tissue repertoires are likely different. Richness estimates generally favored naive over memory subsets.

The genomic DNA of each subset was split evenly across several immunoSEQ plates. The data were produced by immunoSEQ multiplex PCR, yet TCRdb's version contains in-frame clones alone and is incomplete. The sample includes under 1 million clones, about 97% of them seen just once. Concerning this clone: What it binds is unknown.

As defined, naive CD8 cells were CD45RO-negative and positively selected for CCR7, with terminally differentiated effector memory CD45RA+ cells excluded. The CDR3 consists of 15 residues. The V and J ends lost 2 bases and 2 bases respectively, with 13 bases between them. CDR1 and CDR2 (germline): SEHNR, FQNEAQ (reference sequence). Material: naive CD8+ T cells sorted from blood. The V gene is TRBV7-9, the J gene TRBJ2-7; tentatively, D is TRBD1 (6 bases). This TCR derives from a man aged 25-45 years in good health. In nucleotides, the CDR3 is TGTGCCAGCAGCTTATCGACAGGCCCTGCCTACGAGCAGTACTTC. Protein sequence: CASSLSTGPAYEQYF.